This passage covers 16 T cell receptor beta chains from one sample sequenced in a study of naive CD8 T cells in extremely preterm neonates. TCRdb's table, derived via immunoSEQ multiplex PCR, lists solely in-frame clones and lacks some. The repertoire holds about 7,900 clones, approximately 97% seen once, with around 2.6% in the top ten. What was sequenced was naive CD8+ T cells from blood. The receptors stem from a human donor in good health.

The chain carries TRBV4-2 and TRBJ2-3; TRBD2 matches at 11 bases. CDR1 is LGHNA and CDR2 is YNFKEQ in the germline V gene. V shed 0 bases and J 5 bases; nucleotides not matched to a gene: 13. The CDR3 runs 19 residues. In DNA form, the CDR3 reads TGTGCCAGCAGCCAAGATTTACTTGTTAGCGGGGGGGCGGTAGATACGCAGTATTTT. Its protein is CASSQDLLVSGGAVDTQYF.

The V call is TRBV4-1, the J call TRBJ2-5; TRBD2 matches at 7 bases. The CDR3 has 15 residues. Germline CDR1 is MGHRA and CDR2 is YSYEKL. J lost 0 bases, V lost 1 base, and 2 bases had no gene match. CDR3 sequence (DNA): TGCGCCAGCAGCCAAGGGACTAGATACCAAGAGACCCAGTACTTC. It specifies CASSQGTRYQETQYF.

V and J are TRBV14 and TRBJ2-6; D possibly corresponds to TRBD1 (6 bases). Germline CDR1 is SGHDN and CDR2 is FVKESK. There are 18 residues in the CDR3. V lost 0 bases and J 0 bases, leaving 12 bases between the germline ends. The CDR3 DNA is TGTGCCAGCAGCCAAGAGGGACATCCGGGCTCTGGGGCCAACGTCCTGACTTTC. Amino acid sequence: CASSQEGHPGSGANVLTF.

J is TRBJ1-1 and V is TRBV7-8, with TRBD1 matching 9 bases. The CDR3 is made up of 17 amino acids. Germline CDR1 reads SGHVS; CDR2 reads FQNEAQ. J was trimmed by 0 bases and V by 2 bases; bases with no gene match: 7. As DNA, the CDR3 is TGTGCCAGCAGCTTACGTGGGACAGGGACGATGAACACTGAAGCTTTCTTT. Its protein product is CASSLRGTGTMNTEAFF.

This clone was detected only once. The gene calls are TRBV6-5 and TRBJ2-1; tentatively, D is TRBD2 (5 bases). CDR1 is MNHEY, CDR2 SVGAGI, per germline. The CDR3 has 15 residues. The V gene lost 0 bases and the J gene lost 7 bases, with 13 bases spanning the gap. This CDR3 reads CASSYSSGSPNEQFF. DNA for the CDR3: TGTGCCAGCAGTTACTCGAGCGGCAGTCCAAATGAGCAGTTCTTC.

The genes are TRBV7-2 and TRBJ2-1, with 14 bases that match TRBD2. CDR1 is SGHTA, CDR2 FQGNSA, per germline. Trimming removed 4 bases from V and 10 bases from J; junction bases left unmatched: 3. The CDR3 extends over 14 amino acids. For the CDR3, the DNA is TGTGCCAGCAGCTCGGGACTAGCGGGAGAAGAGCAGTTCTTC. Translated, it gives CASSSGLAGEEQFF.

This clone was detected only once. The rearrangement uses TRBV30 and TRBJ1-1; D is ambiguous. This CDR3 region has 14 residues. V shed 4 bases and J shed 3 bases, with 15 bases lying between them. From germline, CDR1 is GTSNPN and CDR2 SVGIG (reference sequence). CDR3 region: CAWTPGVMDTEAFF. CDR3 sequence (DNA): TGTGCCTGGACGCCAGGTGTTATGGACACTGAAGCTTTCTTT.

The V and J genes are TRBV27 and TRBJ1-1; D may be TRBD1 (5 bases). The CDR3 totals 13 residues. The V gene's germline CDR1 is MNHEY and CDR2 SMNVEV (reference sequence). Between the trimmed V and J ends, which lost 6 bases and 4 bases, there was a span of 12 bases. In nucleotides, the CDR3 is TGTGCCAGCAGCGCTGGGGGGGTCACTGAAGCTTTCTTT. Translation gives CASSAGGVTEAFF.

V usage is TRBV5-1 and J usage is TRBJ2-7, with TRBD2 matching 8 bases. CDR1 and CDR2 from the germline V gene are SGHRS and YFSETQ. J lost 5 bases, V lost 0 bases, and 7 bases had no gene match. CDR3 length equals 15 residues. The chain's CDR3 is CASSLARGGLNEQYF. In nucleotides, the CDR3 is TGCGCCAGCAGCTTGGCCCGCGGGGGGCTGAACGAGCAGTACTTC.

The J gene is TRBJ1-1, the V gene TRBV6-5, with 11 bases fitting TRBD1. The CDR3 totals 14 residues. V dropped 6 bases and J dropped 9; count of bases not matched to a gene: 9. CDR1 and CDR2 (germline): MNHEY, SVGAGI. The CDR3 here is CASRPDRGLRQAFF. Written as DNA, the CDR3 is TGTGCCAGCAGACCGGACAGGGGGCTTCGGCAAGCTTTCTTT.

This clone appeared once. V is TRBV10-1 and J is TRBJ1-1; D unclear. V was trimmed by 3 bases and J by 1 base, leaving 15 bases between them. Germline V CDR1 and CDR2: WNHNN, SYGVQD (reference sequence). The CDR3 has 16 amino acids. The DNA of the CDR3 is TGCGCCAGCAGTGATAAATTGATTCGGGGGAACACTGAAGCTTTCTTT. Its translation is CASSDKLIRGNTEAFF.

V usage is TRBV7-8 and J usage is TRBJ1-4; 9 positions match TRBD1. The V segment lost 5 bases and the J segment 13 bases; nucleotides outside the gene matches: 8. The CDR3 spans 13 residues. CDR1 is SGHVS, CDR2 FQNEAQ, per germline. The CDR3 region is CASSQSGTGLLFF. Written as DNA, the CDR3 is TGTGCCAGCAGCCAATCGGGGACAGGGCTACTGTTTTTT.

The chain is built from TRBV28 and TRBJ2-7, with a weak D call TRBD2 (5 bases). Trimming took 1 base from V and 4 from J, leaving 11 bases between them. The CDR3 consists of 14 residues. Germline assignment: CDR1 MDHEN and CDR2 SYDVKM. CDR3 in amino acids: CASSLSGSLYEQYV. The CDR3, as DNA: TGTGCCAGCAGTTTATCGGGATCATTATACGAGCAGTACGTC.

V is TRBV5-4 and J is TRBJ1-1, with D perhaps matching TRBD1 (6 bases). Trimming pared 4 bases from V and 8 bases from J, leaving 12 bases between. CDR3 length equals 12 residues. Germline V lookup: CDR1 SGHNT, CDR2 YYREEE (reference sequence). CDR3 loop: CASSRGQREAFF. The CDR3 DNA follows: TGTGCCAGCAGCCGCGGACAGAGAGAAGCTTTCTTT.

The CDR3 DNA follows: TGTGCCAGCAGCTTAGTACCTTTTTTGCTAGAAGAGACCCAGTACTTC. Its translation is CASSLVPFLLEETQYF. The chain couples TRBV7-6 to TRBJ2-5; no clear D. Germline loops: CDR1 SGHVS, CDR2 FNYEAQ. V was trimmed by 1 base and J by 3 bases, leaving 15 bases between them. The CDR3 totals 16 residues.

The gene calls are TRBV19 and TRBJ2-1; 9 bases agree with TRBD2. J was trimmed by 2 bases and V by 6 bases; bases with no gene match: 5. Germline lookup yields CDR1 LNHDA and CDR2 SQIVND (reference sequence). This CDR3 comprises 15 residues. CDR3 coding DNA: TGTGCCAGTAGCCTTAGCGGGAGCGCCTACAATGAGCAGTTCTTC. The encoded protein is CASSLSGSAYNEQFF. The full variable domain, with the rest looked up from reference TRBV19 and TRBJ2-1, is DGGITQSPKYLFRKEGQNVTLSCEQNLNHDAMYWYRQDPGQGLRLIYYSQIVNDFQKGDIAEGYSVSREKKESFPLTVTSAQKNPTAFYLCASSLSGSAYNEQFFGPGTRLTVL.